This TCR beta chain was sequenced for a study of cytomegalovirus exposure and HLA in healthy donors. With 10 bases removed from V and 8 bases from J, the gap between germline ends came to 18 bases. Germline V lookup: CDR1 SNHLY, CDR2 FYNNEI. CDR3 length: 13 residues. Assay used: immunoSEQ multiplex PCR; TCRdb lists only in-frame clones, some missing. The sample has roughly 230,000 clones; 90% are singletons. This sequence joins TRBV2 and TRBJ2-1; weak D call: TRBD2 (6 bases). The sequence was collected from a young woman in good health and CMV-seronegative. Sequencing was done on a sample of PBMCs. CDR3 nucleotides: TGTGCCACAGGGCTGGACTACGGGTATGAGCAGTTCTTC. Its translation is CATGLDYGYEQFF.